Listed below are T cell receptor beta chains from one sample, sequenced in a study of Ad26.COV2.S vaccination and SARS-CoV-2 variants. Data came from immunoSEQ multiplex PCR; TCRdb stores just in-frame clones and leaves some out. The data hold some 640,000 clones, with roughly 90% observed a single time. The specimen was peripheral blood, collected in a trial of Ad26.COV2.S vaccine versus placebo. The receptors come from a person between 18 and 65 years old who received the Ad26.COV2.S COVID-19 vaccine or a placebo. Both conserved end residues are part of each CDR3. A D gene is named only where the DNA matches it firmly.

CASSNQGAHEQYF | TGTGCCAGCAGCAACCAGGGGGCCCACGAGCAGTACTTC | TRBJ2-7 | TRBD1 | TRBV12-3/TRBV12-4
CSVGSTAGEQYF | TGCAGCGTTGGGAGTACAGCAGGGGAGCAGTACTTC | TRBJ2-7 | . | TRBV29-1
CASGFGTGLSRGYGYTF | TGTGCTAGTGGTTTCGGGACAGGTCTATCCCGCGGCTATGGCTACACCTTC | TRBJ1-2 | TRBD1 | TRBV12-5
CASMRSGGEKLFF | TGTGCCAGCATGAGGTCAGGGGGTGAAAAACTGTTTTTT | TRBJ1-4 | TRBD1 | TRBV6-5
CASSNRWRGTDTQYF | TGTGCCAGCAGCAACCGCTGGCGGGGCACAGATACGCAGTATTTT | TRBJ2-3 | . | TRBV9
CATSTPSIGRDTEAFF | TGTGCCACCAGCACCCCAAGCATAGGGAGGGACACTGAAGCTTTCTTT | TRBJ1-1 | . | TRBV15
CATAAGDTSYEQYF | TGCGCCACCGCAGCGGGGGATACCTCCTACGAGCAGTACTTC | TRBJ2-7 | TRBD2 | TRBV5-1
CASSIVRGRGETQYF | TGTGCCAGTAGTATAGTTCGCGGGAGGGGTGAGACCCAGTACTTC | TRBJ2-5 | TRBD2 | TRBV19
CAWSAGTSGRDNEQFF | TGTGCCTGGAGTGCCGGGACTAGCGGGAGGGACAATGAGCAGTTCTTC | TRBJ2-1 | TRBD2 | TRBV30
CASSLGDRVNEQFF | TGTGCCAGCAGCTTAGGGGACAGGGTCAATGAGCAGTTCTTC | TRBJ2-1 | TRBD1 | TRBV7-8
CAISGFGSRGGNEQFF | TGTGCCATCAGTGGATTTGGCTCGCGGGGGGGGAATGAGCAGTTCTTC | TRBJ2-1 | TRBD2 | TRBV10-3
CASRGTSGTYNEQFF | TGCGCCAGCCGCGGGACTAGCGGGACTTACAATGAGCAGTTCTTC | TRBJ2-1 | TRBD2 | TRBV5-1
CAWSAGQGMNTEAFF | TGTGCCTGGAGTGCCGGACAGGGAATGAACACTGAAGCTTTCTTT | TRBJ1-1 | TRBD1 | TRBV30
CASSLGLNSPLHF | TGTGCCAGCAGTTTGGGGCTTAATTCACCCCTCCACTTT | TRBJ1-6 | . | TRBV12-3/TRBV12-4
CSASSGKTGELFF | TGCAGTGCTAGTTCGGGGAAAACCGGGGAGCTGTTTTTT | TRBJ2-2 | . | TRBV20-1